The text below deals with one T cell receptor (beta chain). The entry originates in a study of Ad26.COV2.S vaccination and SARS-CoV-2 variants. The method was immunoSEQ multiplex PCR; TCRdb's version includes in-frame clones alone and lacks a portion of them. In the table there are 300,000 to 350,000 clones, 70% to 90% of which are singletons. Looked up from germline, CDR1 is SGHTA and CDR2 is FQGNSA. CDR3 length: 16 residues. The V segment lost 4 bases and the J segment 3 bases; nucleotides outside the gene matches: 9. The sample's treatment: 15 to 20 received Ad26.COV2.S at low or high dose, single or two shots; about 5 received placebo; per-sample allocation not given. On day 63 after the first injection, vaccine and placebo recipients gave samples.

The input for sequencing was peripheral blood, taken in a trial of Ad26.COV2.S vaccine versus placebo. V is TRBV7-2 and J is TRBJ2-4; 7 positions match TRBD2. This receptor was taken from a person between 18 and 65 years old who received the Ad26.COV2.S COVID-19 vaccine or a placebo. CDR3 coding DNA: TGTGCCAGCAGCTCAATCCCCGCGGGAGTCAAAAACATTCAGTACTTC. Amino acid sequence: CASSSIPAGVKNIQYF.